One sample yielded the 25 T cell receptor beta chains listed below, sequenced in a study of blood T cell repertoires in COVID-19 (TCRdb year 2020). Libraries came from the immunoSEQ multiplex PCR assay. Imported from immuneACCESS, the table was reduced by TCRdb to in-frame sequences with V and J called. These copies leave out some clones; in studies compared against another copy, an unresolved V gene accounts for under half, and the cause of the remainder is not known. Here the sample has 75,000 to 95,000 clones; 85% to 90% occur a single time. The ten top clones hold approximately 19% of the sample. The sequencing sample was made of peripheral blood. The receptors derive from a human donor in a cohort sampled during active COVID-19.

The V call is TRBV19, the J call TRBJ2-2; a possible D gene is TRBD1 (5 bases). Trimming took off 7 bases at V and 3 bases at J, with 12 bases between the two ends. The CDR3 totals 14 residues. The germline CDR1 and CDR2 sequences are LNHDA and SQIVND (reference sequence). The CDR3 reads CASIFKGDTGELFF. CDR3 bases: TGTGCCAGTATTTTCAAAGGGGACACCGGGGAGCTGTTTTTT.

The count of this clone is one. The chain recombines TRBV28 with TRBJ2-5, with D possibly being TRBD1 (6 bases). V dropped 8 bases and J dropped 5 bases, with 12 bases sitting between them. CDR1 is MDHEN, CDR2 SYDVKM, per germline. The CDR3 spans 12 residues. The CDR3 is CASLSQGETQYF. The CDR3 bases are TGTGCCAGCTTATCTCAGGGGGAGACCCAGTACTTC.

This chain connects TRBV2 to TRBJ1-1, with D unclear. This CDR3 spans 13 amino acids. V was cut by 8 bases and J by 5 bases, with 15 bases left in between. The germline gives CDR1 SNHLY, CDR2 FYNNEI. Here the CDR3 reads CASALNARTEAFF. As DNA, the CDR3 is TGTGCCAGCGCACTGAATGCGAGGACTGAAGCTTTCTTT.

This clone was seen just once. This chain uses TRBV28 with TRBJ1-2; 10 bases map to TRBD1. This CDR3 comprises 15 residues. The trim removed 4 bases at V and 6 bases at J, leaving 8 bases unmatched. Germline V gives CDR1 MDHEN, CDR2 SYDVKM. As DNA, the CDR3 is TGTGCCAGCAGTTCGGGACAGGGGTATATTCATGGCTACACCTTC. This translates into CASSSGQGYIHGYTF.

The J gene is TRBJ2-5, the V gene TRBV5-1; 12 nucleotides agree with TRBD1. CDR3 length: 16 residues. V lost 4 bases, J lost 1 base, and 5 bases stayed unmatched. CDR1 and CDR2 (germline): SGHRS, YFSETQ. Here the CDR3 reads CASSLGTGGPQETQYF. The DNA for the CDR3 is TGCGCCAGCAGCCTTGGGACAGGGGGCCCCCAAGAGACCCAGTACTTC.

V gene TRBV6-1 combines with J gene TRBJ2-3, with TRBD2 identical over 8 bases. The V segment lost 2 bases and the J segment 1 base; nucleotides outside the gene matches: 8. In germline, CDR1 is MNHNS, CDR2 SASEGT. This CDR3 has 17 residues. CDR3 DNA: TGTGCCAGCAGTGAATCTACTAGCGGATACCGCACAGATACGCAGTATTTT. This translates into CASSESTSGYRTDTQYF.

The chain has TRBV2 and TRBJ2-7; TRBD1 is a possible D gene (6 bases). CDR1 is SNHLY and CDR2 is FYNNEI in the germline V gene. This CDR3 comprises 14 residues. The germline V and J ends were trimmed by 8 bases and 2 bases, with 16 bases remaining between them. The CDR3 DNA is TGTGCCAGCTTTCAGGACAGCGTCACCTACGAGCAGTACTTC. Protein product: CASFQDSVTYEQYF.

V and J are TRBV5-1 and TRBJ2-5, with 8 bases identical to TRBD2. CDR3 length: 18 amino acids. Germline V gene data show CDR1 as SGHRS and CDR2 as YFSETQ. With 4 bases clipped from V and 0 bases from J, the junction kept 14 bases outside the gene matches. CDR3 in amino acids: CASSPGVGSGINQETQYF. The CDR3 DNA sequence: TGCGCCAGCAGCCCCGGCGTGGGTAGCGGGATCAACCAAGAGACCCAGTACTTC.

This clone was observed a single time. V usage is TRBV19 and J usage is TRBJ1-1; D may be TRBD1 (6 bases). The CDR3 covers 14 residues. Looked up from germline, CDR1 is LNHDA and CDR2 is SQIVND (reference sequence). V was clipped by 3 bases and J by 3 bases, with 11 bases between them. The CDR3 DNA is TGTGCCAGTAGTATCACAGCAGGGGACACTGAAGCTTTCTTT. It encodes CASSITAGDTEAFF. Full variable domain (remainder filled in from reference TRBV19 and TRBJ1-1): DGGITQSPKYLFRKEGQNVTLSCEQNLNHDAMYWYRQDPGQGLRLIYYSQIVNDFQKGDIAEGYSVSREKKESFPLTVTSAQKNPTAFYLCASSITAGDTEAFFGQGTRLTVV.

This chain uses TRBV3-1 (or the pseudogene TRBV3-2) with TRBJ2-7; TRBD1 matches 7 bases. With 1 base clipped from V and 6 bases from J, the junction kept 3 bases outside the gene matches. Germline loops: CDR1 LGHDT, CDR2 YNNKEL (reference sequence). This CDR3 region has 13 residues. CDR3 loop: CASSQGAGGEQYF. The CDR3 DNA follows: TGTGCCAGCAGCCAAGGGGCAGGGGGCGAGCAGTACTTC.

The J gene is TRBJ1-1, the V gene TRBV7-6; 7 bases are shared with TRBD1. Germline V lookup: CDR1 SGHVS, CDR2 FNYEAQ. With V trimmed by 6 bases and J by 1 base, 2 bases remained unmatched. The CDR3 has 13 residues. The CDR3 protein is CASRSGGNTEAFF. CDR3 bases: TGTGCCAGCAGGTCAGGGGGGAACACTGAAGCTTTCTTT.

The chain is built from TRBV6-2 or TRBV6-3 and TRBJ2-1, with TRBD1 matching over 7 bases. Germline loops: CDR1 MNHEY, CDR2 SVGEGT. CDR3 length equals 14 residues. V lost 5 bases and J lost 9; bases outside the gene matches: 10. CDR3 coding DNA: TGTGCCAGCAGTGACAGGGTTCGTCGAGGTGAGCAGTTCTTC. Translated, it gives CASSDRVRRGEQFF.

The J gene is TRBJ2-7, the V gene TRBV7-2, with D possibly matching TRBD2 (7 bases). Trimming cost V 4 bases and J 0 bases, with 22 bases left between them. This CDR3 region has 18 residues. From germline, CDR1 is SGHTA and CDR2 FQGNSA. CDR3 DNA sequence: TGTGCCAGCAGCTGGGGGCGTTGGCGGGGGAAAAACTCCTACGAGCAGTACTTC. Translating gives CASSWGRWRGKNSYEQYF.

The chain couples TRBV7-9 to TRBJ1-1; 9 bases match TRBD1. From germline, CDR1 is SEHNR and CDR2 FQNEAQ (reference sequence). Trimming removed 2 bases from V and 0 bases from J; junction bases left unmatched: 13. The CDR3 covers 19 residues. As DNA, the CDR3 is TGTGCCAGCAGCTTAACCGGGACAGGGTCATTGAACTTGAACACTGAAGCTTTCTTT. It specifies CASSLTGTGSLNLNTEAFF.

V is TRBV10-1 and J is TRBJ1-6; no definite D call. This CDR3 spans 19 amino acids. Germline-derived CDR1 and CDR2 are WNHNN and SYGVQD (reference sequence). Deletions cut 2 bases from V and 0 bases from J, with 17 bases between. The CDR3 DNA follows: TGCGCCAGCAGTGAGGTGGTCGGAGGACCCAGCTCCTATAATTCACCCCTCCACTTT. This translates into CASSEVVGGPSSYNSPLHF.

V usage is TRBV2 and J usage is TRBJ1-5; TRBD1 is a possible D gene (6 bases). The CDR3 has 14 amino acids. V lost 5 bases, J lost 4 bases, and 12 bases lay in between. CDR1 and CDR2 from the germline V gene are SNHLY and FYNNEI. CDR3 amino acids: CASSIRQVNQPQHF. CDR3 DNA sequence: TGTGCCAGCAGTATACGACAGGTTAATCAGCCCCAGCATTTT.

V gene TRBV5-1 combines with J gene TRBJ2-3, with 11 positions matching TRBD2. CDR1 is SGHRS and CDR2 is YFSETQ in the germline V gene. The CDR3 extends over 16 amino acids. V trimming: 7 bases; J trimming: 5 bases; junction bases outside the gene matches: 12. For the CDR3, the DNA is TGCGCCAGCGGGGATGGGGGACTAGCGGCTAGAGATACGCAGTATTTT. Protein: CASGDGGLAARDTQYF.

The chain joins TRBV4-1 to TRBJ2-7, with D possibly matching TRBD2 (7 bases). The CDR3 extends over 14 amino acids. In germline, CDR1 is MGHRA, CDR2 YSYEKL. The ends were cut back, 4 bases at V and 6 bases at J, with 16 bases in the middle. In nucleotides, the CDR3 is TGCGCCAGCAGCCCGGGGGAGGGGGGCTTCGAGCAGTACTTC. Protein product: CASSPGEGGFEQYF.

This chain uses TRBV6-2 or TRBV6-3 with TRBJ2-7; maybe TRBD1 (6 bases). This CDR3 has 15 amino acids. Trimming removed 0 bases from V and 6 bases from J, with 15 bases in between. The germline CDR1 and CDR2 sequences are MNHEY and SVGEGT. CDR3 in DNA: TGTGCCAGCAGTTACTCGGTAGGCAGGGGAACCGAGCAGTACTTC. It yields the protein CASSYSVGRGTEQYF.

The V gene is TRBV19, the J gene TRBJ1-5; 11 bases match TRBD1. With V trimmed by 6 bases and J by 4 bases, 11 bases remained unmatched. The CDR3 sequence is 17 residues long. Germline V gene sequence: CDR1 LNHDA, CDR2 SQIVND (reference sequence). The CDR3 sequence: CASRTGTGGIGNQPQHF. CDR3 in DNA: TGTGCCAGTAGAACCGGGACAGGGGGGATTGGAAATCAGCCCCAGCATTTT.

This clone was counted only a few times. J is TRBJ2-2 and V is TRBV7-9; D perhaps matches TRBD2 (7 bases). V lost 1 base to trimming and J lost 0 bases, with 12 bases between them. The CDR3 has 17 amino acids. In germline, CDR1 is SEHNR, CDR2 FQNEAQ (reference sequence). The CDR3 here is CASSLVGGGANTGELFF. The CDR3 DNA sequence: TGTGCCAGCAGCTTAGTTGGCGGGGGCGCGAACACCGGGGAGCTGTTTTTT.

The chain recombines TRBV19 with TRBJ2-3, with TRBD1 matching 9 bases. Germline lookup yields CDR1 LNHDA and CDR2 SQIVND (reference sequence). Germline trimming cut 5 bases from V and 3 bases from J; bases unmatched to any gene: 9. The CDR3 loop spans 16 amino acids. This chain's CDR3 is CASSPGGTGTTDTQYF. The CDR3 DNA reads TGTGCCAGTAGTCCCGGGGGGACAGGGACAACAGATACGCAGTATTTT.

This chain connects TRBV16 to TRBJ2-7; the match to TRBD2 covers 14 bases. The CDR3 covers 15 residues. Germline values: CDR1 KGHSY, CDR2 FQNENV. V was clipped by 4 bases and J by 3 bases; unmatched bases: 2. The CDR3 region is CASSLGTSGGYEQYF. The CDR3 bases are TGTGCCAGCAGCCTAGGGACTAGCGGGGGCTACGAGCAGTACTTC.

This chain links TRBV5-6 with TRBJ1-2; TRBD1 aligns across 7 bases. The CDR3 contains 14 residues. Germline values: CDR1 SGHDT, CDR2 YYEEEE. Trimming cost V 1 base and J 4 bases; bases outside gene matches: 4. CDR3 sequence (DNA): TGTGCCAGCAGCTTGTCATCAGGGGGCTATGGCTACACCTTC. Translation: CASSLSSGGYGYTF.

V and J are TRBV29-1 and TRBJ2-5; tentative D call: TRBD1 (5 bases). From germline, CDR1 is SQVTM and CDR2 ANQGSEA. V was clipped by 2 bases and J by 3 bases, with 13 bases between them. The CDR3 consists of 14 residues. CDR3 coding DNA: TGCAGCGTTGAACTGGACACACCAAAAGAGACCCAGTACTTC. Amino acids: CSVELDTPKETQYF.